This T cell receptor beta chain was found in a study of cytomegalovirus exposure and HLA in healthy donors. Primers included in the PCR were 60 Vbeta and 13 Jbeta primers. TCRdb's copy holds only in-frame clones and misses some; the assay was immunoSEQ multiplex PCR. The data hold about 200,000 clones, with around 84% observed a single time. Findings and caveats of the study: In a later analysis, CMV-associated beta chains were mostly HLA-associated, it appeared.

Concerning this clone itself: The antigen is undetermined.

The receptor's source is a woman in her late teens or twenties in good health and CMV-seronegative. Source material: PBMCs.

DNA of the CDR3: TGTGCCACCGACCGGGACTGTCCCTACGAGCAGTACTTC. It encodes CATDRDCPYEQYF. The chain couples TRBV21-1 to TRBJ2-7; the listed D gene, TRBD2, was not tested against the DNA. TRBV21-1 is flagged as a pseudogene. This CDR3 is built from 13 residues.